These 30 T cell receptor beta chains share one sample of origin, sequenced in a study of cytomegalovirus exposure and HLA in healthy donors. A multiplex PCR was run with 60 Vbeta primers and 13 Jbeta primers. TCRdb keeps only in-frame clones here, not all; method: immunoSEQ multiplex PCR. The sample includes about 120,000 clones, around 74% seen only once; the top ten take about 32%. Sequences were obtained from PBMCs. The receptors come from a man between 60 and 70 years old in good health and CMV-seropositive.

The chain employs TRBV19 and TRBJ1-1; a weak D match, TRBD1 (5 bases). This CDR3 is built from 12 residues. The germline V and J ends were trimmed by 10 bases and 5 bases, with 14 bases remaining between them. From germline, CDR1 is LNHDA and CDR2 SQIVND (reference sequence). The CDR3 loop is CATSGGRTEAFF. The DNA for the CDR3 is TGTGCCACCTCTGGGGGGAGGACTGAAGCTTTCTTT.

The V and J genes are TRBV5-1 and TRBJ1-2; maybe TRBD1 (6 bases). Trimming took 0 bases from V and 2 from J, leaving 14 bases between them. This CDR3 spans 16 amino acids. CDR1 is SGHRS, CDR2 YFSETQ, per germline. The CDR3 spells CASSLGQVSPNYGYTF. The DNA of the CDR3 is TGCGCCAGCAGCTTGGGACAGGTCTCTCCGAACTATGGCTACACCTTC.

The J gene is TRBJ1-4, the V gene TRBV5-4, with D possibly being TRBD1 (5 bases). The CDR3 has 14 amino acids. Germline V gives CDR1 SGHNT, CDR2 YYREEE (reference sequence). Trimming shortened V by 4 bases and J by 0 bases, and 7 bases separated the two germline ends. CDR3 nucleotides: TGTGCCAGCAGCCCGGGGGCAACTAATGAAAAACTGTTTTTT. As protein: CASSPGATNEKLFF.

The chain combines TRBV7-9 with TRBJ1-4; no firm D call. The V gene lost 3 bases and the J gene lost 0 bases, with 8 bases spanning the gap. This CDR3 spans 15 amino acids. Germline V gene data show CDR1 as SEHNR and CDR2 as FQNEAQ (reference sequence). The CDR3 region is CASSLGHSTNEKLFF. The CDR3, as DNA: TGTGCCAGCAGCTTGGGCCACTCAACTAATGAAAAACTGTTTTTT.

The chain uses TRBV5-1 and TRBJ2-2, with 9 bases aligning to TRBD2. In germline, CDR1 is SGHRS, CDR2 YFSETQ. The CDR3 runs to 16 residues. Unmatched junction bases numbered 4, after V lost 0 bases and J lost 4 bases. For the CDR3, the DNA is TGCGCCAGCAGCTTGGCCGTAGCGGGAGTCACCGGGGAGCTGTTTTTT. It codes for CASSLAVAGVTGELFF.

V gene TRBV7-9 combines with J gene TRBJ2-2, with TRBD2 as a possible D gene (6 bases). V gave up 1 base and J gave up 5 bases, with 17 bases separating them. From germline, CDR1 is SEHNR and CDR2 FQNEAQ (reference sequence). This CDR3 is built from 17 residues. The CDR3, as DNA: TGTGCCAGCAGCTTAGTGGCTGCGGGGCTAGAAACCGGGGAGCTGTTTTTT. It specifies CASSLVAAGLETGELFF. Supplemented by reference TRBV7-9 and TRBJ2-2, the full variable domain reads DTGVSQNPRHKITKRGQNVTFRCDPISEHNRLYWYRQTLGQGPEFLTYFQNEAQLEKSRLLSDRFSAERPKGSFSTLEIQRTEQGDSAMYLCASSLVAAGLETGELFFGEGSRLTVL.

This chain links TRBV19 with TRBJ1-2; D is possibly TRBD1 (6 bases). The germline gives CDR1 LNHDA, CDR2 SQIVND (reference sequence). CDR3 size: 12 residues. Trimming took off 10 bases at V and 6 bases at J, with 15 bases between the two ends. The CDR3 DNA is TGTGCCATCCAGGACAGCTTCGATGGCTACACCTTC. This gives the protein CAIQDSFDGYTF.

V and J are TRBV5-4 and TRBJ2-7; 7 bases are a match to TRBD2. The junction had 0 bases not matched to a gene; V was cut back by 3 bases and J by 3 bases. The germline V gene has CDR1 SGHNT and CDR2 YYREEE (reference sequence). The CDR3 runs 12 residues. The chain's CDR3 is CASSWGGYEQYF. The CDR3 nucleotides read TGTGCCAGCAGCTGGGGGGGCTACGAGCAGTACTTC.

The chain carries TRBV21-1 and TRBJ1-1; TRBD1, the table's D call, lacks a check against the DNA. TRBV21-1 is deemed a pseudogene. This CDR3 is 14 amino acids long. The CDR3 loop reads CASSKRQGYTEAFF. The CDR3 nucleotides read TGTGCCAGCAGCAAGAGACAGGGGTACACTGAAGCTTTCTTT.

This clone came up a few times. The V gene is TRBV14, the J gene TRBJ2-1; D not resolved. The CDR3 consists of 13 residues. V lost 1 base and J lost 8, with 9 bases in between. CDR1 and CDR2 (germline): SGHDN, FVKESK. Written as DNA, the CDR3 is TGTGCCAGCAGCCAAGCAATTGGGCATGAGCAGTTCTTC. Protein product: CASSQAIGHEQFF. Full variable domain (missing parts from reference TRBV14 and TRBJ2-1): EAGVTQFPSHSVIEKGQTVTLRCDPISGHDNLYWYRRVMGKEIKFLLHFVKESKQDESGMPNNRFLAERTGGTYSTLKVQPAELEDSGVYFCASSQAIGHEQFFGPGTRLTVL.

The chain joins TRBV7-2 to TRBJ2-7; tentative D call: TRBD1 (6 bases). Germline V gene sequence: CDR1 SGHTA, CDR2 FQGNSA. The CDR3 spans 14 residues. V lost 5 bases, J lost 4 bases, and 15 bases lay in between. The CDR3 region has the DNA TGTGCCAGCAGCCCCACAAGGGGGAAGTACGAGCAGTACTTC. Its translation: CASSPTRGKYEQYF.

Here the CDR3 reads CASSLAGGLQPQHF. The CDR3 nucleotides read TGTGCCAGCAGCTTAGCAGGAGGTCTTCAGCCCCAGCATTTT. The J gene is TRBJ1-5, the V gene TRBV7-9; no definite D call. The CDR3 contains 14 residues. V was trimmed by 0 bases and J by 6 bases, leaving 9 bases between them. CDR1 SEHNR and CDR2 FQNEAQ come from the germline V gene (reference sequence).

A few counts support this clone. This chain uses TRBV9 with TRBJ2-3; D is possibly TRBD2 (6 bases). V gave up 3 bases and J gave up 3 bases, with 14 bases separating them. Germline CDR1 reads SGDLS; CDR2 reads YYNGEE. The CDR3 length is 15 residues. CDR3 loop: CASSELASGTDTQYF. As DNA, the CDR3 is TGTGCCAGCAGCGAACTAGCTTCGGGAACAGATACGCAGTATTTT.

J is TRBJ1-1 and V is TRBV28; TRBD1 is a possible D gene (6 bases). In germline, CDR1 is MDHEN, CDR2 SYDVKM. This CDR3 region has 16 residues. V dropped 4 bases and J dropped 1 base, with 16 bases sitting between them. This CDR3 is CASSSYYRAPNTEAFF. The CDR3 DNA follows: TGTGCCAGCAGTTCCTACTACAGGGCACCGAACACTGAAGCTTTCTTT.

The chain carries TRBV5-4 and TRBJ2-3; 10 nucleotides match TRBD1. Trimming at V came to 0 bases and at J to 3 bases, leaving 1 base not matched to a gene. The germline V gene has CDR1 SGHNT and CDR2 YYREEE (reference sequence). The CDR3 has 15 amino acids. This CDR3 is CASSLGGQGTDTQYF. Here the CDR3 DNA reads TGTGCCAGCAGCTTGGGGGGACAGGGGACAGATACGCAGTATTTT.

The chain links TRBV28 to TRBJ2-1; TRBD2 aligns across 8 bases. The CDR3 is 16 residues long. V shed 3 bases and J 6 bases; nucleotides not matched to a gene: 10. The germline gives CDR1 MDHEN, CDR2 SYDVKM. The CDR3 is CASSLPGAGDINEQFF. For the CDR3, the DNA is TGTGCCAGCAGTTTGCCTGGAGCGGGAGACATCAATGAGCAGTTCTTC.

The chain is built from TRBV28 and TRBJ1-3, with D possibly matching TRBD1 (6 bases). Per the germline V gene, CDR1 is MDHEN and CDR2 is SYDVKM. This CDR3 comprises 18 residues. Trimming cost V 1 base and J 0 bases, with 16 bases left between them. The CDR3 region is CASSLFRGGNSSGNTIYF. DNA of the CDR3: TGTGCCAGCAGTTTATTCCGGGGGGGCAACAGCTCTGGAAACACCATATATTTT.

The chain employs TRBV6-1 and TRBJ1-4; 7 positions agree with TRBD1. Trimming cost V 4 bases and J 7 bases; bases outside gene matches: 6. In germline, CDR1 is MNHNS, CDR2 SASEGT. The CDR3 length is 14 residues. CDR3 protein: CASSVQGFLEKLFF. CDR3 DNA: TGTGCCAGCAGTGTACAGGGGTTTCTTGAAAAACTGTTTTTT.

This chain connects TRBV7-9 to TRBJ1-1, with 7 bases aligning to TRBD1. The CDR3 contains 14 residues. Germline trimming cut 5 bases from V and 4 bases from J; bases unmatched to any gene: 7. Germline V gives CDR1 SEHNR, CDR2 FQNEAQ (reference sequence). CDR3 loop: CASSLRTGGTEAFF. DNA of the CDR3: TGTGCCAGCAGCCTCCGGACAGGTGGCACTGAAGCTTTCTTT.

The rearrangement links TRBV5-1 to TRBJ2-7; 12 positions match TRBD2. V was pared by 0 bases and J by 0 bases, with 7 bases of the junction left unmatched. The CDR3 extends over 18 amino acids. The germline V gene has CDR1 SGHRS and CDR2 YFSETQ. For the CDR3, the DNA is TGCGCCAGCAGCTTGGACGGACTAGCGGGACCTCGCTCCTACGAGCAGTACTTC. As protein: CASSLDGLAGPRSYEQYF.

V usage is TRBV10-1 and J usage is TRBJ1-2, with 11 bases matching TRBD1. V was clipped by 2 bases and J by 7 bases; unmatched bases: 3. The CDR3 is 14 amino acids. Germline V gene lookup returns CDR1 WNHNN and CDR2 SYGVQD (reference sequence). CDR3 residues: CASSERTGGSGYTF. DNA of the CDR3: TGCGCCAGCAGTGAGAGGACAGGGGGCTCTGGCTACACCTTC.

This chain uses TRBV5-6 with TRBJ1-2, with TRBD1 matching over 9 bases. In germline, CDR1 is SGHDT, CDR2 YYEEEE. Trimming took 0 bases from V and 4 from J; bases not matched to a gene: 1. This CDR3 is built from 14 residues. The CDR3 is CASSLDRGLYGYTF. CDR3 DNA sequence: TGTGCCAGCAGCTTGGACAGGGGGCTCTATGGCTACACCTTC.

This clone occurred a few times. This sequence joins TRBV2 and TRBJ1-1; tentative D call: TRBD1 (5 bases). From germline, CDR1 is SNHLY and CDR2 FYNNEI. This CDR3 has 12 residues. Between the trimmed V and J ends, which lost 4 bases and 5 bases, there was a span of 8 bases. CDR3 loop: CASSVGRTEAFF. CDR3 nucleotides: TGTGCCAGCAGTGTGGGGCGAACTGAAGCTTTCTTT.

This clone has a handful of counts. The J gene is TRBJ1-4, the V gene TRBV7-6, with 7 bases that match TRBD1. The germline CDR1 and CDR2 sequences are SGHVS and FNYEAQ. This CDR3 has 17 amino acids. V lost 5 bases and J lost 4; bases outside the gene matches: 13. In DNA, the CDR3 is TGTGCCAGCAGCCGTCCTAACCGGGACAGAAATAATGAAAAACTGTTTTTT. Its protein is CASSRPNRDRNNEKLFF.

Only a few counts were recorded for this clone. The chain links TRBV21-1 to TRBJ1-1; TRBD1 is taken as the D call from the table, unchecked against the DNA. TRBV21-1 constitutes a pseudogene. CDR3 length: 16 residues. CDR3 DNA sequence: TGTGCCAGCAGCAAAGCGTTAGGCAGGAAGAACACTGAAGCTTTCTTT. Translated, it gives CASSKALGRKNTEAFF.

The V and J genes are TRBV28 and TRBJ2-4, with D possibly matching TRBD1 (6 bases). Trimming took off 8 bases at V and 9 bases at J, with 20 bases between the two ends. Germline CDR1 MDHEN, CDR2 SYDVKM. The CDR3 sequence is 14 residues long. The CDR3 here is CASGPPDSLTIQYF. DNA for the CDR3: TGTGCCAGCGGCCCCCCGGACAGTTTAACCATTCAGTACTTC. Complete variable domain (other parts from reference TRBV28 and TRBJ2-4): DVKVTQSSRYLVKRTGEKVFLECVQDMDHENMFWYRQDPGLGLRLIYFSYDVKMKEKGDIPEGYSVSREKKERFSLILESASTNQTSMYLCASGPPDSLTIQYFGAGTRLSVL.

V and J are TRBV19 and TRBJ1-4; tentative D call: TRBD1 (6 bases). The CDR3 runs 15 residues. Between the trimmed V and J ends, which lost 7 bases and 6 bases, there was a span of 18 bases. Germline V gives CDR1 LNHDA, CDR2 SQIVND (reference sequence). The DNA for the CDR3 is TGTGCCAGTATCCACGGGGGGGGGCTCTATGAAAAACTGTTTTTT. Protein: CASIHGGGLYEKLFF. Variable domain in full (rest from reference TRBV19 and TRBJ1-4): DGGITQSPKYLFRKEGQNVTLSCEQNLNHDAMYWYRQDPGQGLRLIYYSQIVNDFQKGDIAEGYSVSREKKESFPLTVTSAQKNPTAFYLCASIHGGGLYEKLFFGSGTQLSVL.

The V call is TRBV29-1, the J call TRBJ1-5; D possibly corresponds to TRBD1 (5 bases). This CDR3 has 13 amino acids. CDR1 SQVTM and CDR2 ANQGSEA come from the germline V gene. The V end lost 2 bases, the J end lost 6 bases, and 11 bases lay between the germline ends. The CDR3 coding sequence is TGCAGCGTTGAATCAGGGTCGGGTCAGCCCCAGCATTTT. This gives the protein CSVESGSGQPQHF.

This clone was detected a few times. The rearrangement links TRBV5-1 to TRBJ2-5; D unclear. The V end lost 0 bases, the J end lost 4 bases, and 10 bases lay between the germline ends. This CDR3 is 14 amino acids long. The germline CDR1 and CDR2 sequences are SGHRS and YFSETQ. The chain's CDR3 is CASSLAKQRETQYF. CDR3 nucleotide sequence: TGCGCCAGCAGCTTGGCGAAGCAACGAGAGACCCAGTACTTC.

The chain couples TRBV11-3 to TRBJ2-1; TRBD2 aligns across 7 bases. The V and J ends lost 2 bases and 9 bases, in that order; junction bases with no gene match: 4. Looked up from germline, CDR1 is SGHNT and CDR2 is YENEEA. The length of the CDR3 is 13 residues. CDR3 in DNA: TGTGCCAGCAGCTTATACCGGGAGGTTGAGCAGTTCTTC. Translated, it gives CASSLYREVEQFF.